This TCR beta chain was observed in a study of low-dose radiotherapy and immunotherapy resistance in tumors. Study as a whole: Every two weeks, cyclophosphamide 200 mg/m2 was infused one day before radiation plus immunotherapy. Aspirin was administered orally at 300 mg daily for four cycles, commencing on cycle 1 day 1.

Noted time point: before trial treatment. Donors were dosed with nivolumab and ipilimumab; they also received aspirin, low-dose cyclophosphamide and low-dose radiotherapy. Patients deemed eligible presented with advanced solid tumors lacking tumor-infiltrating lymphocytes. The length of the CDR3 is 15 residues. V was pared by 6 bases and J by 10 bases, with 22 bases between. Germline CDR1 and CDR2: SGHAT and FQNNGV. An approximately 19-cycle PCR with a constant-region primer and V-primer adapter amplified TCRs. A single record per CDR3 protein comes from TCRdb applying MiXCR to the reads. The data hold some 45,000 distinct CDR3 sequences, with approximately 10% observed a single time. This clonotype was found many times.

The specimen comprised PBMCs, sampled before treatment. The chain uses TRBV11-2 and TRBJ2-1, with D perhaps matching TRBD1 (5 bases). The origin of this receptor is a female donor with ovarian cancer. The DNA for the CDR3 is TGTGCCAGCAGAGGGATTCGTAACAGGCCAGTGGAGCAGTTCTTC. Protein product: CASRGIRNRPVEQFF.